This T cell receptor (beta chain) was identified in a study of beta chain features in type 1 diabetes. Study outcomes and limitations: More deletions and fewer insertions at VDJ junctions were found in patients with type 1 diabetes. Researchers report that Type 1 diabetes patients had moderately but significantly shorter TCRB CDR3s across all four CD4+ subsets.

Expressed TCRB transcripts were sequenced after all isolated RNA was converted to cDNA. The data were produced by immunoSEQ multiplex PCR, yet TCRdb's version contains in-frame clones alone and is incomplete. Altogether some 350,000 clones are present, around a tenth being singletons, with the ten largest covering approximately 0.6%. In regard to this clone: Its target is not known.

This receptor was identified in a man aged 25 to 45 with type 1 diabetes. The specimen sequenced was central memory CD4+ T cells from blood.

The DNA for the CDR3 is TGTGCCAGCAGCCAAGATCTGGGGGTTGAGGGCGAGCAGTACTTC. Translation gives CASSQDLGVEGEQYF. The chain employs TRBV4-2 and TRBJ2-7; the D gene could be TRBD1 or TRBD2 (5 bases each). The length of the CDR3 is 15 residues. V shed 0 bases and J shed 6 bases, with 15 bases lying between them. CDR1 is LGHNA and CDR2 is YNFKEQ in the germline V gene.